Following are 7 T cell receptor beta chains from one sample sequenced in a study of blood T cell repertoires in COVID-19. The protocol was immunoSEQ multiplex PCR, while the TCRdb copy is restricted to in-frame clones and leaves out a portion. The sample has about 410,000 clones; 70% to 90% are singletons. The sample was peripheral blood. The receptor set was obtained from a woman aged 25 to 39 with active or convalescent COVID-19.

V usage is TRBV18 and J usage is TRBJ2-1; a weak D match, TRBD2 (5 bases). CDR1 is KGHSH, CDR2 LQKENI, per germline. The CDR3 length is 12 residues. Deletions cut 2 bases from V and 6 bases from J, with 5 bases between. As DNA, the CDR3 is TGTGCCAGCTCACCAGAGGGCAATGAGCAGTTCTTC. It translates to CASSPEGNEQFF.

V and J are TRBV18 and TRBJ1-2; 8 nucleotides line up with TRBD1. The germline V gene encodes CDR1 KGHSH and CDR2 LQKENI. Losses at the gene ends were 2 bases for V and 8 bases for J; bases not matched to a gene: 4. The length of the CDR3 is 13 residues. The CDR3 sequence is CASSPSTGGGYTF. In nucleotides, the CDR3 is TGTGCCAGCTCACCATCCACAGGGGGAGGCTACACCTTC.

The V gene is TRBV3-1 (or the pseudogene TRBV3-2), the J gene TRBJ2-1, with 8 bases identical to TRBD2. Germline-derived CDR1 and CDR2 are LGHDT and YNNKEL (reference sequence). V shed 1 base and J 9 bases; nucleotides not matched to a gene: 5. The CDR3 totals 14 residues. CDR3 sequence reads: CASSQAGLALEQFF. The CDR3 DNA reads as TGTGCCAGCAGCCAAGCAGGACTAGCCCTTGAGCAGTTCTTC.

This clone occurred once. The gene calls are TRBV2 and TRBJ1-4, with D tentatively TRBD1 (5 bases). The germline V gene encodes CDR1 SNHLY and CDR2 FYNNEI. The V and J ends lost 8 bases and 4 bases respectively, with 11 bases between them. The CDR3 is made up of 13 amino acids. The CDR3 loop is CASLTELNEKLFF. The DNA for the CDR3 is TGTGCCAGCTTGACAGAACTTAATGAAAAACTGTTTTTT.

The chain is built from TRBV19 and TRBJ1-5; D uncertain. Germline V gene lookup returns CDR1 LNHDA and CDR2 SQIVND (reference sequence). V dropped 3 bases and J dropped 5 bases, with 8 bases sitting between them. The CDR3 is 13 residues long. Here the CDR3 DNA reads TGTGCCAGTAGTATTTCCCCGGATCAGCCCCAGCATTTT. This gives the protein CASSISPDQPQHF.

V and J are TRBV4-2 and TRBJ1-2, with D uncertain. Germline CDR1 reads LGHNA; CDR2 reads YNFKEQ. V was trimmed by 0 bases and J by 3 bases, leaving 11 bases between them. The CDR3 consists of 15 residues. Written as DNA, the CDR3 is TGTGCCAGCAGCCAAGATTTCGACGGGTACTATGGCTACACCTTC. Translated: CASSQDFDGYYGYTF.

The CDR3 reads CASRGLGAVAKNIQYF. CDR3 nucleotides: TGTGCCAGCAGGGGGTTGGGGGCTGTAGCCAAAAACATTCAGTACTTC. V gene TRBV14 combines with J gene TRBJ2-4; TRBD1 is a possible D gene (6 bases). Trimming removed 6 bases from V and 0 bases from J, with 15 bases in between. Germline V gives CDR1 SGHDN, CDR2 FVKESK. The CDR3 contains 16 residues.